These 4 T cell receptor beta chains were sequenced from one sample in a study of shared clonotypes between healthy human individuals. This table comes from immunoSEQ multiplex PCR, and its TCRdb copy is limited to in-frame clones, with some not included. The data contain around 530,000 clones, roughly 72% of them singletons. Source material: PBMCs. The receptors originated from a woman between 40 and 50 years old in good health. Some clones in this sample may be carry-over from other donors' samples.

The rearrangement links TRBV6-1 to TRBJ1-5; D may be TRBD1 (5 bases). Looked up from germline, CDR1 is MNHNS and CDR2 is SASEGT. This CDR3 is 15 amino acids long. V lost 3 bases and J lost 6, with 15 bases in between. CDR3 nucleotides: TGTGCCAGCAGTGATCAGGTGGAGGGGTTTCAGCCCCAGCATTTT. This translates into CASSDQVEGFQPQHF.

This chain connects TRBV9 to TRBJ2-1, with D perhaps TRBD1 or TRBD2 (6 bases each). Germline assignment: CDR1 SGDLS and CDR2 YYNGEE. The CDR3 runs to 12 residues. The V end lost 4 bases, the J end lost 8 bases, and 10 bases lay between the germline ends. DNA for the CDR3: TGTGCCAGCAGCCCCGGGGGCGATGAGCAGTTCTTC. This gives the protein CASSPGGDEQFF.

This clone was seen a single time. The genes are TRBV7-2 and TRBJ1-1; D may be TRBD1 (6 bases). The CDR3 loop spans 16 amino acids. Germline CDR1 SGHTA, CDR2 FQGNSA. V was cut by 5 bases and J by 2 bases, with 18 bases left in between. CDR3 region: CASSRGTGLVNTEAFF. CDR3 nucleotide sequence: TGTGCCAGCAGCCGAGGAACAGGGCTGGTTAACACTGAAGCTTTCTTT.

This clone occurred a few times. Germline is not matched at one junction end, which may reflect a read error. This sequence joins TRBV2 and TRBJ2-1; TRBD1 agrees at 11 bases. Germline lookup yields CDR1 SNHLY and CDR2 FYNNEI. The CDR3 consists of 12 residues. As DNA, the CDR3 is TGTGCCAGCAGTGAAAGTAGGGACAGGGGGGTCTTC. It codes for CASSESRDRGVF.